The 18 T cell receptor beta chains presented below share a single source sample, sequenced in a study of CD8+ T cells in alopecia areata. Sequencing templates came from extracted RNA that was reverse transcribed into cDNA. The data were produced by immunoSEQ multiplex PCR, yet TCRdb's version contains in-frame clones alone and is incomplete. The sample holds roughly 200,000 clones; approximately 56% are singletons and the top ten take 3% to 4%. Indicated treatment: oral pan-JAK inhibitor, 5-10 mg twice daily. The sequenced sample was CD4+ T cells sorted from blood, obtained at week 4, from a patient treated with tofacitinib. These receptors all come from a human donor with alopecia areata.

This clone came up once. The J gene is TRBJ1-2, the V gene TRBV5-4, with TRBD1 matching over 9 bases. The CDR3 extends over 15 amino acids. Germline trimming cut 4 bases from V and 2 bases from J; bases unmatched to any gene: 6. Looked up from germline, CDR1 is SGHNT and CDR2 is YYREEE (reference sequence). The CDR3 is CASSPGQGRNYGYTF. CDR3 nucleotides: TGTGCCAGCAGCCCGGGACAGGGTAGGAACTATGGCTACACCTTC.

This clone was seen a few times. The chain employs TRBV29-1 and TRBJ2-7, with 10 bases aligning to TRBD1. V was pared by 6 bases and J by 8 bases, with 10 bases of the junction left unmatched. The CDR3 runs 13 residues. Per the germline V gene, CDR1 is SQVTM and CDR2 is ANQGSEA. The CDR3 region is CSVRTDRGSKQYF. The CDR3 bases are TGCAGCGTCCGGACGGACAGGGGGTCTAAGCAGTACTTC.

This chain uses TRBV5-6 with TRBJ1-5; 7 bases fit TRBD1. There are 16 residues in the CDR3. J gave up 3 bases and V 0 bases, and 6 bases lay outside the gene matches. Looked up from germline, CDR1 is SGHDT and CDR2 is YYEEEE. This chain's CDR3 is CASSLGRGPPNQPQHF. The CDR3, as DNA: TGTGCCAGCAGCTTGGGGAGGGGGCCCCCCAATCAGCCCCAGCATTTT.

In its sample, this clone was seen a few times. This sequence joins TRBV28 and TRBJ2-3, with TRBD1 identical over 7 bases. Trimming at V came to 6 bases and at J to 4 bases, leaving 7 bases not matched to a gene. The CDR3 length is 14 residues. Per germline, CDR1 MDHEN and CDR2 SYDVKM. The CDR3 sequence is CASSPPRGPDTQYF. The CDR3 DNA sequence: TGTGCCAGCAGCCCTCCTAGGGGGCCAGATACGCAGTATTTT.

The rearrangement links TRBV30 to TRBJ1-2; TRBD1 aligns across 9 bases. Germline V lookup: CDR1 GTSNPN, CDR2 SVGIG (reference sequence). The CDR3 loop spans 16 amino acids. The CDR3 is CAGPQLRTGDNYGYTF. The DNA of the CDR3 is TGTGCGGGACCCCAGCTGCGGACAGGGGACAACTATGGCTACACCTTC. Supplemented by reference TRBV30 and TRBJ1-2, the full variable domain reads SQTIHQWPATLVQPVGSPLSLECTVEGTSNPNLYWYRQAAGRGLQLLFYSVGIGQISSEVPQNLSASRPQDRQFILSSKKLLLSDSGFYLCAGPQLRTGDNYGYTFGSGTRLTVV.

The genes are TRBV11-1 and TRBJ1-2, with TRBD1 matching 9 bases. This CDR3 comprises 15 residues. Germline lookup yields CDR1 SGHAT and CDR2 FQDESV (reference sequence). V trimming: 5 bases; J trimming: 3 bases; junction bases outside the gene matches: 7. The CDR3 reads CASSQQQGAHYGYTF. DNA for the CDR3: TGTGCCAGCAGCCAACAACAGGGGGCTCACTATGGCTACACCTTC.

The rearrangement links TRBV7-2 to TRBJ2-5; D may correspond to TRBD1 or TRBD2 (7 bases each). The ends were cut back, 5 bases at V and 5 bases at J, with 12 bases in the middle. Germline CDR1 SGHTA, CDR2 FQGNSA. The length of the CDR3 is 13 residues. The CDR3 region is CASSPQGGETQYF. Written as DNA, the CDR3 is TGTGCCAGCAGCCCTCAGGGGGGGGAGACCCAGTACTTC.

The chain joins TRBV6-5 to TRBJ1-2; D call uncertain. Trimming left V 4 bases short and J 8 bases short, with 11 bases between. CDR1 is MNHEY and CDR2 is SVGAGI in the germline V gene. The CDR3 covers 12 residues. The CDR3 here is CASSSPPTGYTF. The CDR3 nucleotides read TGTGCCAGCAGTTCCCCTCCCACCGGCTACACCTTC.

V is TRBV9 and J is TRBJ2-5, with unresolved D. V was shortened by 7 bases and J by 4 bases, with 2 bases between the two germline ends. The CDR3 extends over 9 amino acids. The germline CDR1 and CDR2 sequences are SGDLS and YYNGEE. As DNA, the CDR3 is TGTGCCAGCGGAGAGACCCAGTACTTC. This sequence encodes CASGETQYF.

The V and J genes are TRBV29-1 and TRBJ2-7; 9 bases are shared with TRBD2. Germline V gene lookup returns CDR1 SQVTM and CDR2 ANQGSEA. This CDR3 has 14 residues. V lost 4 bases and J lost 3; bases outside the gene matches: 7. The CDR3 coding sequence is TGCAGCGTTGGCGGCCTAGCGGGGAACTACGAGCAGTACTTC. Translation: CSVGGLAGNYEQYF.

This chain links TRBV2 with TRBJ2-3, with a tentative D call TRBD1 (5 bases). The CDR3 consists of 15 residues. Trimming took 7 bases from V and 1 from J, leaving 15 bases between them. Germline values: CDR1 SNHLY, CDR2 FYNNEI. The CDR3 DNA reads as TGTGCCAGCACAGGGAAGGATTCCGGCACAGATACGCAGTATTTT. Its protein product is CASTGKDSGTDTQYF.

This clone was detected only a few times. The chain is built from TRBV23-1 and TRBJ1-5, with 9 bases matching TRBD1. TRBV23-1 is given ORF status, its function remaining uncertain. Trimming at V came to 0 bases and at J to 5 bases, leaving 11 bases not matched to a gene. This CDR3 contains 18 residues. The CDR3 spells CASSQSAQGQGFDQPQHF. The CDR3 DNA reads TGCGCCAGCAGTCAATCGGCTCAGGGACAGGGATTTGATCAGCCCCAGCATTTT.

The gene calls are TRBV5-6 and TRBJ2-3, with 14 nucleotides matching TRBD2. This CDR3 has 15 residues. Germline CDR1 reads SGHDT; CDR2 reads YYEEEE. V lost 2 bases to trimming and J lost 5 bases; unmatched junction nucleotides: 1. The CDR3 nucleotides read TGTGCCAGCAGCTTCGGACTAGCGGGGGGAGATACGCAGTATTTT. Translated, it gives CASSFGLAGGDTQYF.

This clone was counted a few times. J is TRBJ2-3 and V is TRBV29-1, with D tentatively TRBD2 (7 bases). V lost 7 bases, J lost 6 bases, and 17 bases lay in between. CDR3 length: 13 amino acids. The germline gives CDR1 SQVTM, CDR2 ANQGSEA. The CDR3 loop reads CSAISGGPDTQYF. DNA of the CDR3: TGCAGCGCCATTTCCGGGGGGCCGGATACGCAGTATTTT.

This clone showed up just a few times. The chain is built from TRBV29-1 and TRBJ1-6, with a tentative D call TRBD1 (5 bases). The germline V gene encodes CDR1 SQVTM and CDR2 ANQGSEA. The CDR3 totals 16 residues. The V end was cut by 2 bases, the J end by 7 bases, with 18 bases between. DNA for the CDR3: TGCAGCGTTGAATACTTCCCTGGGACTGGGAATTCACCCCTCCACTTT. Encoded protein: CSVEYFPGTGNSPLHF.

This chain links TRBV29-1 with TRBJ2-1, with TRBD2 matching over 9 bases. This CDR3 contains 13 residues. Germline V lookup: CDR1 SQVTM, CDR2 ANQGSEA. V gave up 4 bases and J gave up 4 bases; unmatched junction bases: 2. The CDR3 is CSVASGAYNEQFF. CDR3 in DNA: TGCAGCGTTGCTAGCGGGGCTTACAATGAGCAGTTCTTC.

Written as DNA, the CDR3 is TGCGCCAGCAGCCAAGACCCCGGGGCTAGCAATCAGCCCCAGCATTTT. Its protein is CASSQDPGASNQPQHF. This chain links TRBV4-3 with TRBJ1-5; a weak D match, TRBD1 (5 bases). The V gene lost 0 bases and the J gene lost 0 bases, with 9 bases spanning the gap. CDR1 and CDR2 (germline): LGHNA, YSLEER. This CDR3 contains 16 residues.

The chain combines TRBV4-1 with TRBJ1-5, with D tentatively TRBD1 (6 bases). Deletions cut 1 base from V and 5 bases from J, with 15 bases between. CDR1 MGHRA and CDR2 YSYEKL come from the germline V gene. The CDR3 loop spans 16 amino acids. The CDR3 region is CASSQVGVRGDQPQHF. In DNA, the CDR3 is TGCGCCAGCAGCCAAGTAGGGGTCAGGGGTGATCAGCCCCAGCATTTT.